These T cell receptor beta chains were read from a single sample in a study of blood T cell repertoires in COVID-19. Sequencing used immunoSEQ multiplex PCR; TCRdb keeps in-frame clones, though not all of them. The profile shows some 380,000 clones, around 87% of them singletons. Sequenced input: PBMCs or T cells enriched from blood (not recorded which). The source of these receptors is a man aged 25 to 45 who had recovered from COVID-19. The CDR3 runs from the conserved cysteine through the conserved F or W.

v_call	j_call	cdr3_aa
TRBV2	TRBJ2-3	CASSTTERVWTTSTDTQYF
TRBV9	TRBJ1-1	CASSGTQGMNTEAFF
TRBV3-1/TRBV3-2	TRBJ2-1	CASSQGASGPTFKEQFF
TRBV14	TRBJ2-5	CASSQDRALQETQYF
TRBV5-1	TRBJ1-6	CASSLEGLVGNSPLHF
TRBV5-4	TRBJ2-2	CASSSYSGTQNTGELFF
TRBV9	TRBJ1-4	CASSARTGTNEKLFF
TRBV7-8	TRBJ1-2	CASFIGRYLRWRADEGYTF
TRBV6-5	TRBJ1-1	CASRWGVNTEAFF
TRBV7-6	TRBJ2-7	CASSLDTDRIDEQYF
TRBV7-9	TRBJ1-1	CASSSPDRYTEAFF
TRBV2	TRBJ2-7	CASSEIGGSEQYF
TRBV5-4	TRBJ1-2	CASSSGQRYTF
TRBV7-8	TRBJ1-1	CASSLEPGTGGTEAFF
TRBV10-1	TRBJ1-1	CASRDSRGTEAFF
TRBV5-1	TRBJ2-7	CASGLGQGSYEQYF
TRBV18	TRBJ1-1	CASSPASGESEAFF
TRBV28	TRBJ2-2	CASFPGQGDRELFF
TRBV5-1	TRBJ2-2	CASLGTSGGTGELFF
TRBV20-1	TRBJ1-2	CSASQGSDYGYTF
TRBV10-2	TRBJ2-5	CASSETPYQETQYF
TRBV10-2	TRBJ1-4	CASSEMSATNEKLFF
TRBV10-1	TRBJ1-1	CASSEGQGRAFF
TRBV5-8	TRBJ1-2	CASSLGQGGLGGYTF
TRBV6-1	TRBJ2-7	CASSELDRGLFEQYF
TRBV4-2	TRBJ2-7	CASSQDRSRWVGEQYF